One sample yielded the 20 T cell receptor beta chains listed below, sequenced in a study of metastatic and nonmetastatic thyroid tumors. Not a single patient had been given any form of treatment at any point before undergoing thyroid surgery. MiXCR reprocessed the PCR reads for TCRdb. In the table there are 30,000 to 40,000 clones, 35% to 40% of which are singletons. The sequencing sample was made of tumor tissue. Receptors originate from a female donor with papillary thyroid cancer or a benign thyroid nodule (not recorded which). Some clones in this sample may be carry-over from other donors' samples.

The rearrangement uses TRBV7-9 and TRBJ1-6; no firm D call. Trimming left V 1 base short and J 8 bases short, with 6 bases between. The CDR3 is 13 amino acids. CDR1 and CDR2 (germline): SEHNR, FQNEAQ (reference sequence). In DNA, the CDR3 is TGTGCCAGCAGCTTAGTTGTTGATTCACCCCTCCACTTT. Translating it yields CASSLVVDSPLHF. Using reference TRBV7-9 and TRBJ1-6 for the parts outside the CDR3, the full variable domain is DTGVSQNPRHKITKRGQNVTFRCDPISEHNRLYWYRQTLGQGPEFLTYFQNEAQLEKSRLLSDRFSAERPKGSFSTLEIQRTEQGDSAMYLCASSLVVDSPLHFGNGTRLTVT.

This clone was observed a single time. The J gene is TRBJ1-5, the V gene TRBV24-1, with 12 bases lining up with TRBD1. J was trimmed by 4 bases and V by 5 bases; bases with no gene match: 14. The CDR3 is 19 amino acids. Germline V lookup: CDR1 KGHDR, CDR2 SFDVKD. In DNA form, the CDR3 reads TGTGCCACCAGTGGAACCGGGACAGGGGGCGGTCTGGCGAATCAGCCCCAGCATTTT. It yields the protein CATSGTGTGGGLANQPQHF.

This rearrangement joins TRBV28 to TRBJ1-2, with 7 bases that match TRBD1. The CDR3 extends over 16 amino acids. J gave up 3 bases and V 5 bases, and 12 bases lay outside the gene matches. Germline V gene data show CDR1 as MDHEN and CDR2 as SYDVKM. This CDR3 reads CASSGPGVRGHYGYTF. The CDR3 DNA reads as TGTGCCAGCAGTGGTCCGGGTGTGAGGGGGCACTATGGCTACACCTTC.

This clone has more than one count but fewer than ten. The germline gene is not matched at one end of the junction; a read error may be the cause. This chain joins TRBV6-5 and TRBJ2-7, with TRBD1 as a possible D gene (6 bases). Germline V gene sequence: CDR1 MNHEY, CDR2 SVGAGI. This CDR3 comprises 15 residues. This chain's CDR3 is CVSSYSDRLQGEQYF. The CDR3 DNA is TGTGTCAGCAGTTACTCTGACAGGCTTCAAGGCGAGCAGTACTTC.

The chain links TRBV15 to TRBJ2-3; the D is unclear. The CDR3 length is 12 residues. V gave up 3 bases and J gave up 6 bases, with 7 bases separating them. Per germline, CDR1 LNHNV and CDR2 YYDKDF (reference sequence). The CDR3 reads CATSRWADTQYF. CDR3 bases: TGTGCCACCAGCAGGTGGGCGGATACGCAGTATTTT.

The chain links TRBV28 to TRBJ1-6, with a possible D match to TRBD1 (5 bases). The CDR3 runs to 15 residues. Trimming left V 4 bases short and J 2 bases short, with 9 bases between. Germline assignment: CDR1 MDHEN and CDR2 SYDVKM. This chain's CDR3 is CASSSGGAYNSPLHF. The CDR3 DNA reads TGTGCCAGCAGTTCGGGGGGTGCCTATAATTCACCCCTCCACTTT.

This clone was found a few times. The chain joins TRBV28 to TRBJ2-2; 8 positions agree with TRBD2. The CDR3 totals 17 residues. Germline values: CDR1 MDHEN, CDR2 SYDVKM. The junction had 8 bases not matched to a gene; V was cut back by 4 bases and J by 1 base. Here the CDR3 reads CASSSPSGSVNTGELFF. CDR3 bases: TGTGCCAGCAGTTCCCCGAGCGGGAGCGTGAACACCGGGGAGCTGTTTTTT.

This clone was seen more than once but under ten times. V and J are TRBV5-1 and TRBJ1-1, with D perhaps TRBD1 (6 bases). The CDR3 is 14 residues long. The V gene lost 2 bases and the J gene lost 3 bases, with 11 bases spanning the gap. Germline assignment: CDR1 SGHRS and CDR2 YFSETQ. The CDR3, as DNA: TGCGCCAGCAGCTTAACACAGGGAGACACTGAAGCTTTCTTT. Translated: CASSLTQGDTEAFF.

In its sample, this clone is large. The gene calls are TRBV6-1 and TRBJ2-3; no firm D call. Deletions cut 5 bases from V and 4 bases from J, with 10 bases between. Germline V gene sequence: CDR1 MNHNS, CDR2 SASEGT. CDR3 size: 13 residues. CDR3 in amino acids: CASSFALADTQYF. CDR3 sequence (DNA): TGTGCCAGCAGTTTCGCTCTCGCAGATACGCAGTATTTT.

This clone has just a few counts. The V gene is TRBV6-1, the J gene TRBJ2-1, with D maybe TRBD1 (6 bases). The CDR3 totals 14 residues. CDR1 is MNHNS and CDR2 is SASEGT in the germline V gene. The ends were cut back, 6 bases at V and 7 bases at J, with 16 bases in the middle. The DNA for the CDR3 is TGTGCCAGCAGGGTACGAGGGGGACGGAATGAGCAGTTCTTC. It encodes CASRVRGGRNEQFF.

This clone has only a few counts. The V call is TRBV6-2 or TRBV6-3, the J call TRBJ1-3; no definite D call. V was clipped by 0 bases and J by 1 base, with 10 bases between them. The CDR3 has 16 residues. The germline V gene encodes CDR1 MNHEY and CDR2 SVGEGT. The CDR3 sequence: CASSYSMAVSGNTIYF. The CDR3 nucleotides read TGTGCCAGCAGTTACTCGATGGCTGTGTCTGGAAACACCATATATTTT.

The chain couples TRBV20-1 to TRBJ2-7; possible D gene TRBD2, 6 bases. The V and J ends lost 2 bases and 2 bases respectively, with 13 bases between them. Germline values: CDR1 DFQATT, CDR2 SNEGSKA (reference sequence). This CDR3 is 14 amino acids long. CDR3 sequence (DNA): TGCAGTGCTAGATACCGGGACTCCGCCTACGAGCAGTACTTC. It is translated as CSARYRDSAYEQYF.

The genes are TRBV6-1 and TRBJ2-7, with 9 bases that match TRBD2. V was clipped by 6 bases and J by 4 bases; unmatched bases: 7. CDR3 length: 14 amino acids. Germline V gene lookup returns CDR1 MNHNS and CDR2 SASEGT. In DNA form, the CDR3 reads TGTGCCAGCAGCGTAGCGGGAGTTACGTACGAGCAGTACTTC. It codes for CASSVAGVTYEQYF.

This rearrangement joins TRBV6-1 to TRBJ1-1; D uncertain. V lost 3 bases and J 4 bases, leaving 12 bases between the germline ends. CDR3 length: 14 residues. Germline CDR1 and CDR2: MNHNS and SASEGT. The CDR3 loop is CASSEVFRGTEAFF. The CDR3 DNA reads as TGTGCCAGCAGTGAGGTTTTTCGGGGCACTGAAGCTTTCTTT.

The chain couples TRBV4-2 to TRBJ1-3; 10 bases are a match to TRBD1. Germline V gene sequence: CDR1 LGHNA, CDR2 YNFKEQ. V was pared by 11 bases and J by 8 bases, with 9 bases of the junction left unmatched. The CDR3 covers 13 residues. Here the CDR3 DNA reads TGTGCCTGCCGGGACAGGGGAGGGGACACCATATATTTT. Its translation: CACRDRGGDTIYF.

The rearrangement joins TRBV11-2 to TRBJ2-7; D is possibly TRBD2 (5 bases). V lost 3 bases to trimming and J lost 2 bases, with 11 bases between them. Germline lookup yields CDR1 SGHAT and CDR2 FQNNGV. The CDR3 has 14 residues. DNA for the CDR3: TGTGCCAGCAGCTTTGGGGAGATCCCCTACGAGCAGTACTTC. Translation: CASSFGEIPYEQYF.

The chain couples TRBV19 to TRBJ1-2; unclear D gene. V gave up 4 bases and J gave up 0 bases, with 18 bases separating them. CDR1 and CDR2 (germline): LNHDA, SQIVND (reference sequence). The CDR3 is 17 residues long. The CDR3 sequence is CASSTNSIRHANYGYTF. Written as DNA, the CDR3 is TGTGCCAGTAGTACCAACAGCATAAGACACGCTAACTATGGCTACACCTTC. Using reference TRBV19 and TRBJ1-2 for the parts outside the CDR3, the full variable domain is DGGITQSPKYLFRKEGQNVTLSCEQNLNHDAMYWYRQDPGQGLRLIYYSQIVNDFQKGDIAEGYSVSREKKESFPLTVTSAQKNPTAFYLCASSTNSIRHANYGYTFGSGTRLTVV.

This sequence joins TRBV4-1 and TRBJ1-2; D perhaps matches TRBD1 (6 bases). V was pared by 0 bases and J by 6 bases, with 14 bases between. The CDR3 sequence is 15 residues long. CDR1 is MGHRA and CDR2 is YSYEKL in the germline V gene. In DNA form, the CDR3 reads TGCGCCAGCAGCCAAGAATCGCAGGGGAGAAATGGCTACACCTTC. Translation: CASSQESQGRNGYTF.

This clone was counted between two and nine times. This chain links TRBV12-3 or TRBV12-4 with TRBJ1-5; 7 nucleotides align to TRBD1. The V gene end was trimmed by 8 bases and the J gene end by 5 bases; junction bases not matched to a gene: 9. The CDR3 is made up of 14 amino acids. The CDR3 protein is CASVKQGGHQPQHF. The DNA of the CDR3 is TGTGCCAGCGTGAAACAAGGGGGCCATCAGCCCCAGCATTTT.

CDR3 sequence (DNA): TGTGCCAGCAGCCAAATAGCACTAGCGGGAGACAACGAGCAGTACTTC. The encoded protein is CASSQIALAGDNEQYF. The genes are TRBV6-1 and TRBJ2-7; TRBD2 aligns across 11 bases. The CDR3 spans 16 residues. Trimming cost V 6 bases and J 5 bases; bases outside gene matches: 12. Germline CDR1 is MNHNS and CDR2 is SASEGT.